This T cell receptor (beta chain) was sequenced during a study of cytomegalovirus exposure and HLA in healthy donors. With 60 Vbeta and 13 Jbeta primers, the PCR was carried out. Profiling relied on immunoSEQ multiplex PCR, and the TCRdb table lists in-frame clones only, not all of them. The repertoire has 200,000 to 300,000 clones, approximately 85% of them found once; the top ten carry 2% to 2.5%. Germline CDR1 GTSNPN, CDR2 SVGIG (reference sequence). There are 12 residues in the CDR3. For this clone: Its antigen is unknown.

General observations from the study: Beyond CMV serostatus, there was no information to go on about immune exposure. Later analysis suggested links between common viral pathogens and several top significant clusters. Reportedly, cytomegalovirus status was diagnosed with high sensitivity and specificity.

This receptor was identified in a woman in her 40s in good health and CMV-seropositive. Sequencing used PBMCs. The rearrangement uses TRBV30 and TRBJ1-1; a possible D gene is TRBD1 (6 bases). DNA for the CDR3: TGTGTCATCTCCAGGGGTAGTACTGAAGCTTTCTTT. It specifies CVISRGSTEAFF.